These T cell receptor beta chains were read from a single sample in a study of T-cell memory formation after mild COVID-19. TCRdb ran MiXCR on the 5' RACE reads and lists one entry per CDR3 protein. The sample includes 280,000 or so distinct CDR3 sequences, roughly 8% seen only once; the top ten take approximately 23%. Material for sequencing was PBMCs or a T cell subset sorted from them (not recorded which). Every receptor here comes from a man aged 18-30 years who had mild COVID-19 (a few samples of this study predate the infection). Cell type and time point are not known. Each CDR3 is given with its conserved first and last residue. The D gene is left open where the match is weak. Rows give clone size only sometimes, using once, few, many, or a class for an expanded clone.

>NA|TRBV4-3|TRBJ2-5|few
TGCGCCAGCGCACGCGAACCCGGTAACCAAGAGACCCAGTACTTC
CASAREPGNQETQYF
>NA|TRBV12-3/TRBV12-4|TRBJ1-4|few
TGTGCCAGCAGTTTAGCCAGTAATGAAAAACTGTTTTTT
CASSLASNEKLFF
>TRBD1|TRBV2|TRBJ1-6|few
TGTGCCAGCAAGGGACAGGGTAATTCACCCCTCCACTTT
CASKGQGNSPLHF
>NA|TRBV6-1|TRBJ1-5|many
TGTGCCAGCATCGAATCGGACAGCCAACCCCAGCATTTT
CASIESDSQPQHF
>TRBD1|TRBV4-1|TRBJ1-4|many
TGCGCCAGCAGCCAAGATCCGACAGACGACAGGGCCTGGGAAAAACTGTTTTTT
CASSQDPTDDRAWEKLFF
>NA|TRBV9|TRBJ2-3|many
TGTGCCAGCAGCGAAGGAGGGGATACGCAGTATTTT
CASSEGGDTQYF
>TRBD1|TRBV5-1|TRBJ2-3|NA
TGCGCCAGCAGCCCAGGACAGGGCAGAGATACGCAGTATTTT
CASSPGQGRDTQYF
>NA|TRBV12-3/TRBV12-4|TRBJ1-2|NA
TGTGCCACCACGGAATTGAACTATGGCTACACCTTC
CATTELNYGYTF
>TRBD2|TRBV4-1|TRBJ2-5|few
TGCGCCAGCAGCCGCCCCCTTGGGGGGGGGACCCAGTACTTC
CASSRPLGGGTQYF
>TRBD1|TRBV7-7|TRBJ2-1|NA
TGTGCTAGCAGCTCTCCGGGACAGGGGATGTCTGAGCAGTTCTTC
CASSSPGQGMSEQFF
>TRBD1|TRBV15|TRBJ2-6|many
TGTGCCACCAGCAGCCGGACAGGGTCTCTCTCTGGGGCCAACGTCCTGACTTTC
CATSSRTGSLSGANVLTF
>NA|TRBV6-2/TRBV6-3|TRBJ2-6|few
TGTGCCAGCAGCCACCCTTGGGGGGCCTGGTCTGGGGCCAACGTCCTGACTTTC
CASSHPWGAWSGANVLTF
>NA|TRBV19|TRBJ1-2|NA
TGTGCCAGTAGTCCTAGCGCACTGGGTTGGGGCTACACCTTC
CASSPSALGWGYTF
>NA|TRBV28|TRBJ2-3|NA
TGTGCCAGCAGTTTAGAACAGCTCACAGATACGCAGTATTTT
CASSLEQLTDTQYF
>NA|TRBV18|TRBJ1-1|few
TGTGCCAGCTCATTCAATGGGGATAACACTGAAGCTTTCTTT
CASSFNGDNTEAFF
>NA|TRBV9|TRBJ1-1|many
TGTGCCAGCAGCGTAGATTGGGGGGGGAACACTGAAGCTTTCTTT
CASSVDWGGNTEAFF
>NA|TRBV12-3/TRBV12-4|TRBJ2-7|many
TGTGCCAGCAGTTTCCAGTCCTTGCGCTACGAGCAGTACTTC
CASSFQSLRYEQYF
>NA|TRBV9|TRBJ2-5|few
TGTGCCAGCAGCGTAGGGCCTACCTCCCAAGAGACCCAGTACTTC
CASSVGPTSQETQYF
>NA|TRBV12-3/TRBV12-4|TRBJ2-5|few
TGTGCCAGCAGTTTGTTTAACCAAGAGACCCAGTACTTC
CASSLFNQETQYF
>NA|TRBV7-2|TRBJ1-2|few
TGTGCCAGCAGCCCCGGTTGGGGGCCTTCCTATGGCTACACCTTC
CASSPGWGPSYGYTF
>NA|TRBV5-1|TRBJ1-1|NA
TGCGCCAGCAGCCCCCAAGGGGGGGTCGCGAACACTGAAGCTTTCTTT
CASSPQGGVANTEAFF
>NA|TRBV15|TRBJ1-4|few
TGTGCCACCAGCTCGGGCGGGGCAACTAATGAAAAACTGTTTTTT
CATSSGGATNEKLFF
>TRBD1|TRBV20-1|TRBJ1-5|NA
TGCAGTGTTCACGGCCTACAGGGGAAAGGCAATCAGCCCCAGCATTTT
CSVHGLQGKGNQPQHF
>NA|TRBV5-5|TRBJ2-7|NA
TGTGCCAGCGGACCACAGGAGCCCTACGAGCAGTACTTC
CASGPQEPYEQYF
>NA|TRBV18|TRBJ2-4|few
TGTGCCAGCTCAACAACGGTGGGCAAAAACATTCAGTACTTC
CASSTTVGKNIQYF
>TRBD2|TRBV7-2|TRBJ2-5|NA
TGTGCCAGCAGCTTAGGTCTAACTAGCGGGGGCCAAGAGACCCAGTACTTC
CASSLGLTSGGQETQYF
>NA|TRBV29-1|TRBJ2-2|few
TGCAGCGTGGTTCTCAGCACCGGGGAGCTGTTTTTT
CSVVLSTGELFF
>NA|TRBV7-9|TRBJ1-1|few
TGTGCCAGCAGCTCTAGTAGCCCAGGGGTCACTGAAGCTTTCTTT
CASSSSSPGVTEAFF
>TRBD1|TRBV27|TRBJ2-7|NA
TGTGCCAGCAGTCTCGGGACAGGGCGTGCGCAGTACTTC
CASSLGTGRAQYF
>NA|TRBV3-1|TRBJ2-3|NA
TGTGCCAGCAGCCAAAAGCGGGCAGTCACAGATACGCAGTATTTT
CASSQKRAVTDTQYF
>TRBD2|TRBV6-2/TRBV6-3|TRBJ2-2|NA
TGTGCCAGCAGTTACGCGGGGGGGCCTTACACCGGGGAGCTGTTTTTT
CASSYAGGPYTGELFF
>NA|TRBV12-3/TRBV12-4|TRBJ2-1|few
TGTGCCAGCAGTTCCTTCCGACCAGGCGGGACCTACAATGAGCAGTTCTTC
CASSSFRPGGTYNEQFF
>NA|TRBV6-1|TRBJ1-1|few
TGTGCCACCGGCTTGACTGAAGCTTTCTTT
CATGLTEAFF
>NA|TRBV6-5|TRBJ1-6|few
TGTGCCAGCACCCTGCGGCCTAATAATTCACCCCTCCACTTT
CASTLRPNNSPLHF
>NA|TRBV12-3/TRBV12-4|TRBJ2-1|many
TGTGCCAGCAGTTTAGCGCAGTTGAATGAGCAGTTCTTC
CASSLAQLNEQFF
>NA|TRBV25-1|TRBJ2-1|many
TGTGCCAGCAGTGTCCGGGGGGCCAGGATATACAATGAGCAGTTCTTC
CASSVRGARIYNEQFF
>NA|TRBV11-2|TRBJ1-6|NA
TGTGCCAGCAGCACTAGACCCCGGGAAGAACCGTCACCCCTCCACTTT
CASSTRPREEPSPLHF
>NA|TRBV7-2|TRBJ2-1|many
TGTGCCAGCAGCTTAGCGGGGCGGCTTACGCGGGATGAGCAGTTCTTC
CASSLAGRLTRDEQFF
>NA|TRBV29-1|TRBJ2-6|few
TGCAGCGTTCGGGAAGCTGGGGCCAACGTCCTGACTTTC
CSVREAGANVLTF
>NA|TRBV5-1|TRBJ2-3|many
TGCGCCAGCAGCTTGATCACAGATACGCAGTATTTT
CASSLITDTQYF
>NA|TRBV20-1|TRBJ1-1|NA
TGCAGTGCTAGAAAGCAGGGAACGAACACTGAAGCTTTCTTT
CSARKQGTNTEAFF
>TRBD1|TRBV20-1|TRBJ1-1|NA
TGCAGTGCTCCGGACAGGTTGGGCACTGAAGCTTTCTTT
CSAPDRLGTEAFF
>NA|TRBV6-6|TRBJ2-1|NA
TGTGCCAGCAGTTACTCATTCGGGGATGAGCAGTTCTTC
CASSYSFGDEQFF
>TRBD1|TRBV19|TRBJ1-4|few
TGTGCCGCCGGGACAGGGTATGAAAAACTGTTTTTT
CAAGTGYEKLFF
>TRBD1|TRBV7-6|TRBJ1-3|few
TGTGCCAGCAGCTTTGCGGGACAGGGCCTAGACTCTGGAAACACCATATATTTT
CASSFAGQGLDSGNTIYF
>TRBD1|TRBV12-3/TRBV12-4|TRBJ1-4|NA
TGTGCCAGCACCCCCCCGGGACAGGAGGAAAAACTGTTTTTT
CASTPPGQEEKLFF
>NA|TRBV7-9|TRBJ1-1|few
TGTGCCAGCAGCGGATACAGTGGGGGACCTCCTGAAGCTTTCTTT
CASSGYSGGPPEAFF
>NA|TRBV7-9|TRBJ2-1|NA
TGTGCCAGCAGCCTCGTCTCCGCCGGGACGTACGTCAATGAGCAGTTCTTC
CASSLVSAGTYVNEQFF
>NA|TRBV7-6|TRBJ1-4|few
TGTGCCAGCAGCCTATCCTTGGAGGATACAGGGAGGGATGAAAAACTGTTTTTT
CASSLSLEDTGRDEKLFF
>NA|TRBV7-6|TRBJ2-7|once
TGTGCCAGCAGCTTATGGGGCCCGGGCTACGAGCAGTACTTC
CASSLWGPGYEQYF
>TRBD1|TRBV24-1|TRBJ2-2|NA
TGTGCCACCAGTGAGCCGGGACAGGGGGCCACCGGGGAGCTGTTTTTT
CATSEPGQGATGELFF
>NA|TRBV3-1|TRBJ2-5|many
TGTGCCAGCAGCCAAGTCGAGACCCAGTACTTC
CASSQVETQYF
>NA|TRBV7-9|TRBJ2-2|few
TGTGCCAGCAGCTCGGAGAGGTCAACCGGGGAGCTGTTTTTT
CASSSERSTGELFF